The 13 T cell receptor beta chains below were found in one sample sequenced in a study of cytomegalovirus exposure and HLA in healthy donors. 60 Vbeta and 13 Jbeta primers were used in PCR. Assay used: immunoSEQ multiplex PCR; TCRdb lists only in-frame clones, some missing. The sample records 130,000 to 150,000 clones, roughly 83% being singletons. Sequenced input: PBMCs. These TCRs come from a middle-aged man in good health and CMV-seropositive.

The V gene is TRBV7-9, the J gene TRBJ2-1; 10 bases match TRBD2. The CDR3 runs to 14 residues. After removal of 5 bases from V and 8 bases from J, the junction contained 6 bases not matched to a gene. Per the germline V gene, CDR1 is SEHNR and CDR2 is FQNEAQ (reference sequence). The CDR3 reads CASSQSGGADEQFF. CDR3 sequence (DNA): TGTGCCAGCAGCCAAAGCGGGGGGGCAGATGAGCAGTTCTTC.

Concerning this clone itself: Germline and junction disagree at one end, which may indicate a read error. The chain carries TRBV5-8 and TRBJ1-5; D might be TRBD1 (6 bases). CDR1 is SGHTS and CDR2 is YDEGEE in the germline V gene. The CDR3 contains 16 residues. CDR3 coding DNA: TGTGCCAGCTCATTTCGTGGGGGGGCAGCCAATGAGCCCCAGCATTTT. Residues: CASSFRGGAANEPQHF. Drawing the rest from reference TRBV5-8 and TRBJ1-5, the complete variable domain is EAGVTQSPTHLIKTRGQQATLRCSPISGHTSVYWYQQALGLGLQFLLWYDEGEERNRGNFPPRFSGRQFPNYSSELNVNALELEDSALYLCASSFRGGAANEPQHFGDGTRLSIL.

The CDR3 nucleotides are TGTGCCAGCAGCCTTATGGAGAGATCGGACTACACCTTC. Its translation: CASSLMERSDYTF. The V call is TRBV6-6, the J call TRBJ1-2; the D is unclear. This CDR3 region has 13 residues. Trimming stripped 6 bases from V and 10 bases from J, with 18 bases between. The V gene's germline CDR1 is MNHNY and CDR2 SVGAGI (reference sequence).

About this clone itself: The same CDR3 arises from other DNA sequences in this sample as well. The chain recombines TRBV6-6 with TRBJ1-2; maybe TRBD1 (6 bases). Per the germline V gene, CDR1 is MNHNY and CDR2 is SVGAGI (reference sequence). Between the trimmed V and J ends, which lost 6 bases and 0 bases, there was a span of 17 bases. The CDR3 is 16 amino acids. The DNA for the CDR3 is TGTGCCAGCAGCCTAAATCAGGGGAGGGCTAACTATGGCTACACCTTC. Translation gives CASSLNQGRANYGYTF.

V usage is TRBV7-9 and J usage is TRBJ2-7; TRBD2 might be the D (6 bases). Germline CDR1 and CDR2: SEHNR and FQNEAQ (reference sequence). This CDR3 region has 14 residues. V was cut by 3 bases and J by 2 bases, with 11 bases left in between. DNA for the CDR3: TGTGCCAGCAGCTTCTCGGGGGTGGCCTACGAGCAGTACTTC. Translating it yields CASSFSGVAYEQYF.

The CDR3 spells CASSEGLAGGAQYF. DNA for the CDR3: TGTGCCAGCAGCGAAGGACTAGCGGGGGGTGCCCAGTACTTC. The chain joins TRBV9 to TRBJ2-5; TRBD2 aligns across 14 bases. Germline lookup yields CDR1 SGDLS and CDR2 YYNGEE. The CDR3 consists of 14 residues. Trimming cost V 3 bases and J 9 bases; bases outside gene matches: 4.

The chain links TRBV6-6 to TRBJ1-1; the match to TRBD1 covers 10 bases. Losses at the gene ends were 2 bases for V and 5 bases for J; bases not matched to a gene: 8. The CDR3 has 16 amino acids. Germline loops: CDR1 MNHNY, CDR2 SVGAGI (reference sequence). The CDR3 protein is CASSYPRQGARTEAFF. CDR3 nucleotides: TGTGCCAGCAGTTACCCTCGACAGGGGGCGAGGACTGAAGCTTTCTTT.

The chain links TRBV14 to TRBJ2-7, with D unresolved. Near its end, the DNA agrees better with TRBJ2-5, so the J call may be wrong. The CDR3 loop spans 13 amino acids. Per germline, CDR1 SGHDN and CDR2 FVKESK. The CDR3 loop reads CASSQLQQETQYF. DNA for the CDR3: TGTGCCAGCAGCCAATTACAGCAAGAGACCCAGTACTTC.

This chain joins TRBV20-1 and TRBJ2-3; D not certain. CDR1 is DFQATT and CDR2 is SNEGSKA in the germline V gene (reference sequence). Trimming removed 1 base from V and 4 bases from J, with 3 bases in between. The CDR3 has 11 amino acids. DNA of the CDR3: TGCAGTGCTAGAGCGGCAGATACGCAGTATTTT. Translating it yields CSARAADTQYF.

This clone was counted between two and nine times. V is TRBV5-4 and J is TRBJ2-3; D is possibly TRBD1 (5 bases). This CDR3 is 14 amino acids long. V lost 5 bases and J lost 11, with 21 bases in between. Looked up from germline, CDR1 is SGHNT and CDR2 is YYREEE (reference sequence). CDR3 coding DNA: TGTGCCAGCAGTCAGACAGTAGGATCACTTAGGCAGTATTTT. Encoded protein: CASSQTVGSLRQYF.

V and J are TRBV9 and TRBJ1-2; D remains unclear. Germline V gene lookup returns CDR1 SGDLS and CDR2 YYNGEE. CDR3 length: 11 amino acids. The V end lost 4 bases, the J end lost 7 bases, and 8 bases lay between the germline ends. CDR3 region: CASSPGSGYTF. CDR3 sequence (DNA): TGTGCCAGCAGCCCCGGGAGTGGCTACACCTTC.

The V and J genes are TRBV7-9 and TRBJ2-1; a weak D match, TRBD1 (6 bases). Looked up from germline, CDR1 is SEHNR and CDR2 is FQNEAQ (reference sequence). The CDR3 sequence is 12 residues long. Deletions cut 5 bases from V and 12 bases from J, with 14 bases between. The CDR3 loop is CASSPHRERQFF. CDR3 coding DNA: TGTGCCAGCAGCCCCCACAGGGAGAGGCAGTTCTTC.

This chain joins TRBV18 and TRBJ2-3; tentative D call: TRBD2 (7 bases). V was pared by 1 base and J by 3 bases, with 14 bases between. Germline lookup yields CDR1 KGHSH and CDR2 LQKENI. The CDR3 spans 16 residues. The CDR3 protein is CASSPRGGGGTDTQYF. CDR3 coding DNA: TGTGCCAGCTCACCACGAGGAGGGGGAGGGACAGATACGCAGTATTTT.